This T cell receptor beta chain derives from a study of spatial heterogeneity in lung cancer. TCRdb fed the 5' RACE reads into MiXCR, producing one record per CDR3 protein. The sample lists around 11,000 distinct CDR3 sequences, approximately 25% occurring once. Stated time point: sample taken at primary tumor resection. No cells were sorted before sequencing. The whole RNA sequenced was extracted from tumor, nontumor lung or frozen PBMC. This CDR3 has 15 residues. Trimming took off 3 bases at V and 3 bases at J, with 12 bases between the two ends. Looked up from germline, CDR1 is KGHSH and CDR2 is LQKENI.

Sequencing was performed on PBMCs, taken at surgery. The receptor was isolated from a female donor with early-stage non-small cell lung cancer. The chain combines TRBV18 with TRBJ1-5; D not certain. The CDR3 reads CASSPRAGYNQPQHF. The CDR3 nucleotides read TGTGCCAGCTCACCTCGAGCAGGTTACAATCAGCCCCAGCATTTT.